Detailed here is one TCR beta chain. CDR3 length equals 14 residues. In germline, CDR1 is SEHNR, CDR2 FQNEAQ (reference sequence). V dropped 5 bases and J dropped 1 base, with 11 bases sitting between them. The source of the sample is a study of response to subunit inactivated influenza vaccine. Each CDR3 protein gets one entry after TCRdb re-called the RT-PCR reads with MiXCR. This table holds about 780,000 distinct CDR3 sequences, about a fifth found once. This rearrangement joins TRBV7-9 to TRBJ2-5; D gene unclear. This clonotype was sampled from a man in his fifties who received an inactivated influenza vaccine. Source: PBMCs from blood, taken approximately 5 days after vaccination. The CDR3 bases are TGTGCCAGCAGCGATAAAGGGCGCCAAGAGACCCAGTACTTC. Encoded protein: CASSDKGRQETQYF.